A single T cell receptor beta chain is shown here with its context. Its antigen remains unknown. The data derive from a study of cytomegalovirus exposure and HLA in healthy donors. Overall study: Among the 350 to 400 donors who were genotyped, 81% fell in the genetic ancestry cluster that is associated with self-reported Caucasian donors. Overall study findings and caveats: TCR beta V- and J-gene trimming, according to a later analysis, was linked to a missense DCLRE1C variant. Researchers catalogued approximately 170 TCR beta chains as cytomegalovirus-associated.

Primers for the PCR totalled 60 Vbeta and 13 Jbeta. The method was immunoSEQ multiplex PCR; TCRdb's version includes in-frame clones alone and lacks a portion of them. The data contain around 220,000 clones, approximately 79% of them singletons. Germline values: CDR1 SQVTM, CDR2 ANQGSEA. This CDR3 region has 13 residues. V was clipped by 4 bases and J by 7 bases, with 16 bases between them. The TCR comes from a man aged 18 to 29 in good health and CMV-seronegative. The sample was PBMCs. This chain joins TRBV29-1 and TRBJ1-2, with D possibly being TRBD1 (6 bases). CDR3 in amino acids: CSVVAGVGSGYTF. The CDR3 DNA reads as TGCAGCGTTGTAGCAGGGGTGGGGTCTGGCTACACCTTC.